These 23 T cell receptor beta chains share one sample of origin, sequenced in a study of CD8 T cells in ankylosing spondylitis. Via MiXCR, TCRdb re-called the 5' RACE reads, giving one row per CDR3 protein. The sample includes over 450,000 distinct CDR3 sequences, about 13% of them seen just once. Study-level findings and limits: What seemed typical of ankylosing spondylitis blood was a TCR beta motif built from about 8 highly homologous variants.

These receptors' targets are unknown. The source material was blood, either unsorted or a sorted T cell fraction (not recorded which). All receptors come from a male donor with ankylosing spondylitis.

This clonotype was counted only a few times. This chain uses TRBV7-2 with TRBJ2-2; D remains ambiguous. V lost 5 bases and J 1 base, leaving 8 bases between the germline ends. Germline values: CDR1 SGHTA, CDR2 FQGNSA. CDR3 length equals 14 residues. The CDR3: CASSPRWNTGELFF. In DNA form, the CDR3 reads TGTGCCAGCAGCCCCCGTTGGAACACCGGGGAGCTGTTTTTT.

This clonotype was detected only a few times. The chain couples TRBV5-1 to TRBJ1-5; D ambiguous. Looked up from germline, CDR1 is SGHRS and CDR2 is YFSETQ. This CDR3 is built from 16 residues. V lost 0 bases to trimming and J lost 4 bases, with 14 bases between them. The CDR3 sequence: CASSLVGGNLNQPQHF. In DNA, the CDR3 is TGCGCCAGCAGCTTGGTGGGAGGGAATCTGAATCAGCCCCAGCATTTT. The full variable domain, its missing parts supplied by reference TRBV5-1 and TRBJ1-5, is KAGVTQTPRYLIKTRGQQVTLSCSPISGHRSVSWYQQTPGQGLQFLFEYFSETQRNKGNFPGRFSGRQFSNSRSEMNVSTLELGDSALYLCASSLVGGNLNQPQHFGDGTRLSIL.

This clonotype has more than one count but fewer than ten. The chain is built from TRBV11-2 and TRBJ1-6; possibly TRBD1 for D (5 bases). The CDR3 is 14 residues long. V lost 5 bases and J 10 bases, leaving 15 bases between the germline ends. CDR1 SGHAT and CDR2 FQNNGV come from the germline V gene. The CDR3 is CASSTTGLGSPLHF. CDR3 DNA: TGTGCCAGCAGCACCACAGGTTTGGGCTCACCCCTCCACTTT. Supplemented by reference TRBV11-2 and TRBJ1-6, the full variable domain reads EAGVAQSPRYKIIEKRQSVAFWCNPISGHATLYWYQQILGQGPKLLIQFQNNGVVDDSQLPKDRFSAERLKGVDSTLKIQPAKLEDSAVYLCASSTTGLGSPLHFGNGTRLTVT.

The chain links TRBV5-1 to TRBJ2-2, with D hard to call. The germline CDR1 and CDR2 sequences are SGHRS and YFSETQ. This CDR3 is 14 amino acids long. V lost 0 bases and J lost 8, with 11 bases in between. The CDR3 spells CASSLVWPGGELFF. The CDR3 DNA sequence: TGCGCCAGCAGCTTGGTTTGGCCCGGAGGGGAGCTGTTTTTT.

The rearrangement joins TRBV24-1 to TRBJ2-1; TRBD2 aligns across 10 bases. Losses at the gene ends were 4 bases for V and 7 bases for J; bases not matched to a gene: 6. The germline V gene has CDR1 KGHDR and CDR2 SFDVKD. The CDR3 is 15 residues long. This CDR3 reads CATSDPSGSANEQFF. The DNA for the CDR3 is TGTGCCACCAGTGACCCTAGCGGGAGCGCGAATGAGCAGTTCTTC.

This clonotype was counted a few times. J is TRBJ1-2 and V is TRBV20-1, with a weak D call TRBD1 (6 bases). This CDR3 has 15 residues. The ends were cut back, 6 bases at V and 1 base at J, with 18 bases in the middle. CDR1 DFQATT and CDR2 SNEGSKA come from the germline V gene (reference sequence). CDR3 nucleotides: TGCAGTGCCGTGGGGGACAAAGTTTTTAACTATGGCTACACCTTC. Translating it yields CSAVGDKVFNYGYTF.

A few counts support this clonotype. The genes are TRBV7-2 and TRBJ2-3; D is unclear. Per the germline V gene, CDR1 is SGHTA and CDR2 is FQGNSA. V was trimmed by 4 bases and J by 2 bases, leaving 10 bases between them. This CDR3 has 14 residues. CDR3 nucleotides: TGTGCCAGCAGCTCATCTCAGGCCACAGATACGCAGTATTTT. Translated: CASSSSQATDTQYF.

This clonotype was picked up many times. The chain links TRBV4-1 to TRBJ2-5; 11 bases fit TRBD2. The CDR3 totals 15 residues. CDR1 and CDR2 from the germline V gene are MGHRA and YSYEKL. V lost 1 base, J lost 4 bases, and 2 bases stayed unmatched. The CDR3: CASSQASGRRETQYF. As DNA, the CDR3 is TGCGCCAGCAGCCAAGCTAGCGGGAGGAGAGAGACCCAGTACTTC.

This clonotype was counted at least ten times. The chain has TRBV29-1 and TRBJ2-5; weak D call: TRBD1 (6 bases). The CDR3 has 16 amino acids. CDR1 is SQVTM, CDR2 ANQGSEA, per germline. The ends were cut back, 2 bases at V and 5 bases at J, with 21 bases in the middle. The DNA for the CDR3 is TGCAGCGTTGAACTGACTCCGAACAGGGAGTTCGAGACCCAGTACTTC. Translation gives CSVELTPNREFETQYF.

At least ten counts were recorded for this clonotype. The CDR3 region has the DNA TGTGCCAGTACTAATTCGAACACCGGGGAGCTGTTTTTT. Its translation is CASTNSNTGELFF. The chain combines TRBV6-6 with TRBJ2-2; D not certain. The CDR3 loop spans 13 amino acids. The V and J ends lost 9 bases and 0 bases respectively, with 8 bases between them. From germline, CDR1 is MNHNY and CDR2 SVGAGI (reference sequence).

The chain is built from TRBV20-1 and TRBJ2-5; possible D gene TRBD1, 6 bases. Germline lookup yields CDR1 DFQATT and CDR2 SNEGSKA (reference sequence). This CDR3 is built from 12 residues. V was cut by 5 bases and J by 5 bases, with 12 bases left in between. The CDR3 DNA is TGCAGTGCTCTGACAGGCCGGGAGACCCAGTACTTC. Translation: CSALTGRETQYF.

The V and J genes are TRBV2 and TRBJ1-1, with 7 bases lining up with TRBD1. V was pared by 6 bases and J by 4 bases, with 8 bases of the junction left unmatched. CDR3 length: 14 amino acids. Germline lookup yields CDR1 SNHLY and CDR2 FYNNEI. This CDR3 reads CASRSTGTSTEAFF. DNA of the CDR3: TGTGCCAGCAGATCGACAGGGACGAGCACTGAAGCTTTCTTT.

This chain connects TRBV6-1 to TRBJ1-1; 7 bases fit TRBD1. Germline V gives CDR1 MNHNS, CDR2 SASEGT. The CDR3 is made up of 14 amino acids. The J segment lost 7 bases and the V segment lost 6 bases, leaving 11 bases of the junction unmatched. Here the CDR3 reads CASRVGTALDEAFF. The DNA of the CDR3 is TGTGCCAGCAGAGTAGGGACAGCACTGGATGAAGCTTTCTTT.

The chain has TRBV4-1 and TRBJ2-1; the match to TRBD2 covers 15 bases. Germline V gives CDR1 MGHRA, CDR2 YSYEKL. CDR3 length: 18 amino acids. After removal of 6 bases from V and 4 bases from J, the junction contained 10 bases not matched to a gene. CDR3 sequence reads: CASSPPGLAGGLYNEQFF. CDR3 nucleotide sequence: TGCGCCAGCAGTCCCCCGGGACTAGCGGGAGGCCTATACAATGAGCAGTTCTTC.

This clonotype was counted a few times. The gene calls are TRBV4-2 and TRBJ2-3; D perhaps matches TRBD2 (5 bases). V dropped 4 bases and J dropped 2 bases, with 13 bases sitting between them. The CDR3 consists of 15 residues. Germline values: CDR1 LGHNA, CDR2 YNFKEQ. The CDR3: CASSPSGLHTDTQYF. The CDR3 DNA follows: TGTGCCAGCAGCCCCTCCGGACTTCACACAGATACGCAGTATTTT.

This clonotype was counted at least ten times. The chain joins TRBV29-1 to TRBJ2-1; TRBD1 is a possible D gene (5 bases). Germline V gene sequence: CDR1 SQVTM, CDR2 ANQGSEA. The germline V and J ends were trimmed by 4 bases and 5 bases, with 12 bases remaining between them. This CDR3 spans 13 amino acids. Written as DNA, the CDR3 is TGCAGCGTTGTAAGACAGACACACAATGAGCAGTTCTTC. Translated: CSVVRQTHNEQFF.

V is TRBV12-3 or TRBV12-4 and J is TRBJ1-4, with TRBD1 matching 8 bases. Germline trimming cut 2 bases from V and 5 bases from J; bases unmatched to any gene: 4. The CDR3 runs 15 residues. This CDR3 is CASSLNRGGNEKLFF. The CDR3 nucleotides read TGTGCCAGCAGTTTAAACAGGGGGGGGAATGAAAAACTGTTTTTT.

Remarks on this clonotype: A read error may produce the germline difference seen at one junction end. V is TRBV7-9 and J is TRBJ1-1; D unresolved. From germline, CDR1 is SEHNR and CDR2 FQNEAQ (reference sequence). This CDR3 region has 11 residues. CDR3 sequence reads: CASSPVTESLF. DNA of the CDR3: TGTGCCAGCAGCCCTGTGACCGAAAGTCTCTTT.

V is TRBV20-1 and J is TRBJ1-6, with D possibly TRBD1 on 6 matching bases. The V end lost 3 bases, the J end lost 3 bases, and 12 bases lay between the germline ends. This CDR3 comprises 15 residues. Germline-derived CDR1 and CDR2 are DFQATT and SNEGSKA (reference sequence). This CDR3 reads CSASEGGNYNSPLHF. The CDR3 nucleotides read TGCAGTGCTAGTGAGGGGGGCAACTATAATTCACCCCTCCACTTT.

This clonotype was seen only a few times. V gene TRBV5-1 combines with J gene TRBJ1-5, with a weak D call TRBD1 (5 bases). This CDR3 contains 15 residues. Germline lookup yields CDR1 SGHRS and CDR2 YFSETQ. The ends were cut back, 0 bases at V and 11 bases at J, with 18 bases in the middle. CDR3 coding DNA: TGCGCCAGCAGCTTGGCCGGGGGGTTGGGAGAAGCCCAGCATTTT. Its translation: CASSLAGGLGEAQHF.

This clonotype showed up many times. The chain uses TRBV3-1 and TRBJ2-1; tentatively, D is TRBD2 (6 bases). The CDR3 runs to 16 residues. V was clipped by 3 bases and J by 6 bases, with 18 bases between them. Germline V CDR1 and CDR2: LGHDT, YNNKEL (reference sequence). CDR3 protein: CASSQWIGSGGNEQFF. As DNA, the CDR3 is TGTGCCAGCAGCCAGTGGATCGGGAGTGGAGGCAATGAGCAGTTCTTC.

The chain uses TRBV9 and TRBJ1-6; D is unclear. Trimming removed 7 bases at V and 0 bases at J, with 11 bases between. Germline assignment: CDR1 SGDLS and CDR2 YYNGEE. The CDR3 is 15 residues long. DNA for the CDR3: TGTGCCAGCCATGGAGGGAGCTCCTATAATTCACCCCTCCACTTT. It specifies CASHGGSSYNSPLHF.

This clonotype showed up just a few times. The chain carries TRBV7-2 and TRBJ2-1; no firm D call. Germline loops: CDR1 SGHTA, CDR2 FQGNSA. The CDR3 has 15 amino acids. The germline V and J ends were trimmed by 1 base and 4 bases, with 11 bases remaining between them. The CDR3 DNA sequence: TGTGCCAGCAGCTTAGGTCGGGTTCAGTACAATGAGCAGTTCTTC. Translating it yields CASSLGRVQYNEQFF.